This TCR beta chain came from a study of shared clonotypes between healthy human individuals. The CDR3 is made up of 13 amino acids. Germline CDR1 SGHTA, CDR2 FQGNSA. V lost 5 bases and J 1 base, leaving 8 bases between the germline ends. Donors had no recently reported acute infections or vaccinations and were HIV-negative. For each subset, genomic DNA was distributed in equal portions over several immunoSEQ plates. An approximately 200 ng quantity of DNA, 25,000 to 35,000 T cell genomes, went into the sorted-subset replicate PCRs. Measured with immunoSEQ multiplex PCR; TCRdb has only the in-frame clones, and not every one. This sample yields approximately 1,500,000 clones, of which over 95% are seen a single time; roughly 1.2% belongs to the top ten.

The sequence derives from a man aged 30 to 39 in good health. The sequencing sample was made of naive CD4+ T cells sorted from blood. The subset: CD45RA+ positively selected. This sequence joins TRBV7-2 and TRBJ1-2; unclear D gene. The CDR3 nucleotides are TGTGCCAGCAGCGACCGGGTTAACTATGGCTACACCTTC. Its protein product is CASSDRVNYGYTF.